This section outlines one T cell receptor (beta chain) sequence together with its context. The data are from a study of blood T cell repertoires in COVID-19. Clones were read by immunoSEQ multiplex PCR, and TCRdb kept only the in-frame ones, dropping some. This sample has 250,000 to 300,000 clones, with nearly 90% found just once. The CDR3 runs to 16 residues. Germline V gene lookup returns CDR1 LNHDA and CDR2 SQIVND (reference sequence). After removal of 5 bases from V and 1 base from J, the junction contained 8 bases not matched to a gene. Sequenced sample: PBMCs or T cells enriched from blood (not recorded which). The receptor's source is a woman aged 50 to 65 who had been exposed to COVID-19. The genes are TRBV19 and TRBJ2-3, with 8 bases lining up with TRBD2. The CDR3 spells CASSPRGGLGTDTQYF. CDR3 DNA sequence: TGTGCCAGTAGTCCCCGGGGGGGATTAGGCACAGATACGCAGTATTTT.